The clone carrying this T cell receptor (beta chain) was seen repeatedly, ten times or more. Healthy Caucasians were all of the donors. TCRdb fed the 5' RACE reads into MiXCR, producing one record per CDR3 protein. The data contain about 100,000 distinct CDR3 sequences, about 6% of them singletons. This sample was included in a study of identical twins. Trimming removed 6 bases at V and 6 bases at J, with 15 bases between. This CDR3 spans 13 amino acids. The germline gives CDR1 WSHSY, CDR2 SAAADI. Sequenced sample: memory T cells sorted from blood. The source is a woman aged 45-65 years in good health. The genes are TRBV10-2 and TRBJ2-7; tentatively, D is TRBD1 (5 bases). Written as DNA, the CDR3 is TGCGCCAGCAGCGAGAAGGACATCAGCGAGCAGTACGTC. This codes for CASSEKDISEQYV.